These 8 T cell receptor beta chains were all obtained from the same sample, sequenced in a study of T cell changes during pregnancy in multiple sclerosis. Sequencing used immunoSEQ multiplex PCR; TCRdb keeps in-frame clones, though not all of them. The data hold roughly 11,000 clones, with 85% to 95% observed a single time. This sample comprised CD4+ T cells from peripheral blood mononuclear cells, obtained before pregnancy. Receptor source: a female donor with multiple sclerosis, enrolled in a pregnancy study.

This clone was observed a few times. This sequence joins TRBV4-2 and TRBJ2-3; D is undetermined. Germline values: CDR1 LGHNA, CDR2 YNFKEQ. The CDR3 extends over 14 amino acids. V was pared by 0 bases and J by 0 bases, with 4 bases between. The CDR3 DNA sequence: TGTGCCAGCAGCCAAGATCCAAGCACAGATACGCAGTATTTT. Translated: CASSQDPSTDTQYF.

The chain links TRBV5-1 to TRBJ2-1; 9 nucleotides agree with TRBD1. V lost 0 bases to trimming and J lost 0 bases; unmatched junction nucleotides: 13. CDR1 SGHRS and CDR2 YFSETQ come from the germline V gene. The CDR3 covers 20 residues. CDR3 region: CASSLAGTGLPGSSYNEQFF. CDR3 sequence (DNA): TGCGCCAGCAGCTTGGCCGGGACAGGGCTCCCGGGTAGCTCCTACAATGAGCAGTTCTTC.

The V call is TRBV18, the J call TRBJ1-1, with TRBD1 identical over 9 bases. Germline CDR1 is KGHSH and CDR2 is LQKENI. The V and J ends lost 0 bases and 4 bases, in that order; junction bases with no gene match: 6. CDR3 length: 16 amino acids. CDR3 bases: TGTGCCAGCTCACCACCGGGACAGGGCATAAGCACTGAAGCTTTCTTT. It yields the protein CASSPPGQGISTEAFF. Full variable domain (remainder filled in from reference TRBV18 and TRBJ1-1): NAGVMQNPRHLVRRRGQEARLRCSPMKGHSHVYWYRQLPEEGLKFMVYLQKENIIDESGMPKERFSAEFPKEGPSILRIQQVVRGDSAAYFCASSPPGQGISTEAFFGQGTRLTVV.

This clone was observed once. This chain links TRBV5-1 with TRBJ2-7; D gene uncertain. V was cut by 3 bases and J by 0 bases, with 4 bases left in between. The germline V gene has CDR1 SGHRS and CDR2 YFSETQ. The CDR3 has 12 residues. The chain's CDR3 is CASSSSSYEQYF. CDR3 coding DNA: TGCGCCAGCAGCTCGAGCTCCTACGAGCAGTACTTC.

The CDR3: CASRYAGNTEAFF. Here the CDR3 DNA reads TGTGCCAGCAGATACGCCGGGAACACTGAAGCTTTCTTT. The genes are TRBV5-6 and TRBJ1-1; D not resolved. Germline V gene lookup returns CDR1 SGHDT and CDR2 YYEEEE. Trimming shortened V by 5 bases and J by 1 base, and 9 bases separated the two germline ends. CDR3 length: 13 amino acids.

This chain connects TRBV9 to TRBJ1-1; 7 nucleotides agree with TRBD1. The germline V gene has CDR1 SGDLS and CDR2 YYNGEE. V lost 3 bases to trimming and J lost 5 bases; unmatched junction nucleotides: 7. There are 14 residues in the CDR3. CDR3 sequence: CASSATQGRTEAFF. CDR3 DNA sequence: TGTGCCAGCAGCGCAACACAGGGGAGAACTGAAGCTTTCTTT.

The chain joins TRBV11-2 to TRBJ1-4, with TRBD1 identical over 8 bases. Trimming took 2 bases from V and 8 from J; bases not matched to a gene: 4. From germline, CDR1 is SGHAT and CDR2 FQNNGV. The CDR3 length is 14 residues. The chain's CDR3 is CASSLQGAHEKLFF. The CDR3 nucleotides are TGTGCCAGCAGCTTACAGGGGGCGCACGAAAAACTGTTTTTT.

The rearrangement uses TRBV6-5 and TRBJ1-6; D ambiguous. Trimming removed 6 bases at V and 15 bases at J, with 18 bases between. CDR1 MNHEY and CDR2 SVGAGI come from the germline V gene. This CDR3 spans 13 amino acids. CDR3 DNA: TGTGCCAGCAGCGCAGATAGAGGGTCTCGCCTCCACTTT. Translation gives CASSADRGSRLHF.